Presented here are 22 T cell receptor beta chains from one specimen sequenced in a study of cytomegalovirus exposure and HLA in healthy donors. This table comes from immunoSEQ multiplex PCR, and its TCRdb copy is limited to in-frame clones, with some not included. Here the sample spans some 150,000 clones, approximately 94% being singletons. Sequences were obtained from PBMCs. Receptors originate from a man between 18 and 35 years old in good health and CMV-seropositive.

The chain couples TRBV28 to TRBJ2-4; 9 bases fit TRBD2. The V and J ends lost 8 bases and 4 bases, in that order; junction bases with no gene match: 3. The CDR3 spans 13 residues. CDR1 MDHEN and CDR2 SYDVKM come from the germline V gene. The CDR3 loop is CASSSGTKNIQYF. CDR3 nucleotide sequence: TGTGCCAGCTCTAGCGGGACAAAAAACATTCAGTACTTC.

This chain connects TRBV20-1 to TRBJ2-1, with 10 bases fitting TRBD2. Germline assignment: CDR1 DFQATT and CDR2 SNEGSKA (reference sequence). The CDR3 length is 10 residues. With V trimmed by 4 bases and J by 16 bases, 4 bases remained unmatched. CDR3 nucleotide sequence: TGCAGTGCTACCAGCGGGGGGGCTTTCTTC. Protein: CSATSGGAFF.

CDR3 in DNA: TGTGCCACCAGCTCTTTACAGGGATCGGGCTATGGCTACACCTTC. It specifies CATSSLQGSGYGYTF. V gene TRBV15 combines with J gene TRBJ1-2; TRBD1 might be the D (6 bases). V was shortened by 5 bases and J by 4 bases, with 17 bases between the two germline ends. The CDR3 loop spans 15 amino acids. Germline V gives CDR1 LNHNV, CDR2 YYDKDF (reference sequence).

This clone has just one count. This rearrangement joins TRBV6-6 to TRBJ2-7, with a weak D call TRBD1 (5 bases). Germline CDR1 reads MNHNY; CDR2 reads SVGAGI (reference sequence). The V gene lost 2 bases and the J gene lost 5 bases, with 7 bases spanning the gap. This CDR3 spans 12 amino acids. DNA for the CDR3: TGTGCCAGCAGTTACAGGGGCCACGAGCAGTACTTC. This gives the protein CASSYRGHEQYF.

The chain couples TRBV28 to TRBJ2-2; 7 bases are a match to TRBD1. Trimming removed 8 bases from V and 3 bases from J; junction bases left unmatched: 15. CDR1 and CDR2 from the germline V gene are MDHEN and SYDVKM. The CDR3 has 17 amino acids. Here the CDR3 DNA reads TGTGCCAGCCCCCCCTCTGACAGGGAAGTGGACACCGGGGAGCTGTTTTTT. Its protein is CASPPSDREVDTGELFF. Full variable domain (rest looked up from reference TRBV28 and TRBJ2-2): DVKVTQSSRYLVKRTGEKVFLECVQDMDHENMFWYRQDPGLGLRLIYFSYDVKMKEKGDIPEGYSVSREKKERFSLILESASTNQTSMYLCASPPSDREVDTGELFFGEGSRLTVL.

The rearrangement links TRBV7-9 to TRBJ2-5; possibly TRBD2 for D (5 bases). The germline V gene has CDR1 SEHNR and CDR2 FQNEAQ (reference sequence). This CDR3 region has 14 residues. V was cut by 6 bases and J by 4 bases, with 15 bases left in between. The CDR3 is CASSRPRETETQYF. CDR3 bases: TGTGCCAGCAGTCGACCGAGGGAGACAGAGACCCAGTACTTC.

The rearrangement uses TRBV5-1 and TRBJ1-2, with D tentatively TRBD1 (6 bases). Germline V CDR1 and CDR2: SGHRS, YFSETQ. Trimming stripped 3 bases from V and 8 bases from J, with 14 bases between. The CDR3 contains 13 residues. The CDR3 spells CASSSEGGEGYTF. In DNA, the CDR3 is TGCGCCAGCAGCTCGGAAGGGGGTGAAGGCTACACCTTC.

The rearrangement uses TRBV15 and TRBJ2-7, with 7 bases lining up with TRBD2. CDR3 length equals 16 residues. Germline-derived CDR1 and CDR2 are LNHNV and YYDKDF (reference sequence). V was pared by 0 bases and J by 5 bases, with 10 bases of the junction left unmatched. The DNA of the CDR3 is TGTGCCACCAGCAGAGATGGGGGGGGTAAGACCCACGAGCAGTACTTC. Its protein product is CATSRDGGGKTHEQYF.

The CDR3 protein is CASSLWTGGHYGYTF. CDR3 DNA sequence: TGTGCCAGCAGTTTGTGGACAGGGGGCCACTATGGCTACACCTTC. The V and J genes are TRBV28 and TRBJ1-2; 11 positions match TRBD1. Germline assignment: CDR1 MDHEN and CDR2 SYDVKM. The CDR3 sequence is 15 residues long. The V and J ends lost 3 bases and 3 bases, in that order; junction bases with no gene match: 3.

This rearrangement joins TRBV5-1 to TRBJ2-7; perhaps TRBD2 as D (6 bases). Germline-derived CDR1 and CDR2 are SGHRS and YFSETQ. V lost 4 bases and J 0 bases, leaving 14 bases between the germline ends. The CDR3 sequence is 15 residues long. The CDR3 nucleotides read TGCGCCAGCAGCATCGGGACTGCAAGCTCCTACGAGCAGTACTTC. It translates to CASSIGTASSYEQYF.

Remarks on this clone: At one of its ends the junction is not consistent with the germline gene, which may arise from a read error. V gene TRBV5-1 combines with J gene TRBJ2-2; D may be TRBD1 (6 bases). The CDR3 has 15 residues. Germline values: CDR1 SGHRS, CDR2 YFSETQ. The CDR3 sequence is CASSPGNRDTGELFF. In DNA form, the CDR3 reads TGCGCCAGCAGCCCGGGCAACCGGGACACTGGGGAGCTGTTTTTT.

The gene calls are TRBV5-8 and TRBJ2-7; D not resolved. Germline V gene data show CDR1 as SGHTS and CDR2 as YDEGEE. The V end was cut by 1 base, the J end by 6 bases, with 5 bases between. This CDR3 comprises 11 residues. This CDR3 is CASSLPIEQYF. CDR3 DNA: TGTGCCAGCAGCTTGCCCATCGAGCAGTACTTC.

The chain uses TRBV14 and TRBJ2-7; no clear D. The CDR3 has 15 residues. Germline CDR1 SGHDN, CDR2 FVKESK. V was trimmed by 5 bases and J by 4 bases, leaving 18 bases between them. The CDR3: CASSSKPAIPYEQYF. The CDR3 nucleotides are TGTGCCAGCAGCTCAAAGCCAGCGATCCCTTACGAGCAGTACTTC.

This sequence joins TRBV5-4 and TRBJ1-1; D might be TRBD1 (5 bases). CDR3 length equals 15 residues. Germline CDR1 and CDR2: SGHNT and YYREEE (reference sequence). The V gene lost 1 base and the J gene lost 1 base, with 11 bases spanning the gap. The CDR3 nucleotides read TGTGCCAGCAGCTTGCCGGGGGGTAAGAACACTGAAGCTTTCTTT. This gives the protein CASSLPGGKNTEAFF.

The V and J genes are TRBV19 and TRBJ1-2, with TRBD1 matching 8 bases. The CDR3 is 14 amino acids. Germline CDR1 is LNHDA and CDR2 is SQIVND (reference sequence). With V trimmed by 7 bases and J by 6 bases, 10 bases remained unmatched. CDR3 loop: CASTRGQGLNGYTF. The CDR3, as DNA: TGTGCCAGTACCCGTGGACAGGGACTAAATGGCTACACCTTC. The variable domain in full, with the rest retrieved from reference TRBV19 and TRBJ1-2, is DGGITQSPKYLFRKEGQNVTLSCEQNLNHDAMYWYRQDPGQGLRLIYYSQIVNDFQKGDIAEGYSVSREKKESFPLTVTSAQKNPTAFYLCASTRGQGLNGYTFGSGTRLTVV.

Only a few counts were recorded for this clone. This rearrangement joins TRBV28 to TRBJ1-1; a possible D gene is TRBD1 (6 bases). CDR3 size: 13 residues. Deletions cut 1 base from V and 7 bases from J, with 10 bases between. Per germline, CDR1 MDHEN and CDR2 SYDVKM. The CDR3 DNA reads TGTGCCAGCAGTTTATTGGCAGGGGATGAAGCTTTCTTT. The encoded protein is CASSLLAGDEAFF.

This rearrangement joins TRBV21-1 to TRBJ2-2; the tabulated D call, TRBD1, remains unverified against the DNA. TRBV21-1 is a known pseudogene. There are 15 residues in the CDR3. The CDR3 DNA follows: TGTGCCAGCAGCGATCGGACACTAAACACCGGGGAGCTGTTTTTT. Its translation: CASSDRTLNTGELFF.

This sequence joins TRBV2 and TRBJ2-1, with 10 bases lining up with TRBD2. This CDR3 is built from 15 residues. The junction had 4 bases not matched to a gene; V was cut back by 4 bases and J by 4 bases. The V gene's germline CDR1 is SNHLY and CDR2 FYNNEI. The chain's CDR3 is CASSALAGVYNEQFF. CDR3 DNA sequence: TGTGCCAGCAGTGCTCTAGCGGGAGTGTACAATGAGCAGTTCTTC.

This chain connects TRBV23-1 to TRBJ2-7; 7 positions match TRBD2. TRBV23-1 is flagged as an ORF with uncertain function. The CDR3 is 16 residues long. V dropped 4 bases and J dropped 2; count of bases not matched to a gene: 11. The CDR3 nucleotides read TGCGCCAGCAGTCGAACAACGGAGCGGGGTACCTACGAGCAGTACTTC. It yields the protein CASSRTTERGTYEQYF.

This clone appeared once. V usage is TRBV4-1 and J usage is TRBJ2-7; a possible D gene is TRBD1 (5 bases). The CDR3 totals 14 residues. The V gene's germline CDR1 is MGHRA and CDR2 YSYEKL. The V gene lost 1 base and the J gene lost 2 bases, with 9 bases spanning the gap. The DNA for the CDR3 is TGCGCCAGCAGCCAAGTAGGGGTAACCTACGAGCAGTACTTC. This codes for CASSQVGVTYEQYF.

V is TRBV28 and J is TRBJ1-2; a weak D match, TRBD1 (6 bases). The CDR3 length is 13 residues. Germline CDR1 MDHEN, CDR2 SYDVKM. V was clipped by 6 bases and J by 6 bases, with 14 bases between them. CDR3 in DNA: TGTGCCAGCAGGGTCGGGGGGCGTAATGGCTACACCTTC. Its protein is CASRVGGRNGYTF.

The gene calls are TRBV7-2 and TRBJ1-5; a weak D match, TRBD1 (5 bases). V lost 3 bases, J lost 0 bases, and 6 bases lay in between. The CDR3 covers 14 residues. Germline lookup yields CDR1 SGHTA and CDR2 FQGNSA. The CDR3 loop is CASSFRDSNQPQHF. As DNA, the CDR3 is TGTGCCAGCAGCTTCAGGGATAGCAATCAGCCCCAGCATTTT.